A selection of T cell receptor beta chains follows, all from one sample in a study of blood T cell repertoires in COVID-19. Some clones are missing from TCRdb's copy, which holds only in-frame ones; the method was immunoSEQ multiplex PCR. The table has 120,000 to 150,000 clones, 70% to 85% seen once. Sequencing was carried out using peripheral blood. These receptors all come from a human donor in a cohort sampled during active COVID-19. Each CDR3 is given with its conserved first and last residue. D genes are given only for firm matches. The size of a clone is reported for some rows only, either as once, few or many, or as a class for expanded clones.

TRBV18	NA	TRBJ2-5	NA	CASSPQRSSETQYF	TGTGCCAGCTCACCACAGCGTAGTTCAGAGACCCAGTACTTC
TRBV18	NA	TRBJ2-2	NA	CASSPLSVPTGELFF	TGTGCCAGCTCACCTCTCTCGGTCCCCACCGGGGAGCTGTTTTTT
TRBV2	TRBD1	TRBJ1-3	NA	CASGRGQNFPVNTIYF	TGTGCCTCCGGCAGGGGACAGAACTTCCCCGTAAACACCATATATTTT
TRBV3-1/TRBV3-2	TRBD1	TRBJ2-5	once	CASADHGTGSLETQYF	TGTGCCAGCGCTGACCACGGGACAGGGAGTTTAGAGACCCAGTACTTC
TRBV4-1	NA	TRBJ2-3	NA	CASSRWAGLTDTQYF	TGCGCCAGCAGCCGATGGGCGGGACTCACAGATACGCAGTATTTT
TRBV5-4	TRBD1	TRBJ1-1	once	CASSTYRGRAEAFF	TGTGCCAGCAGCACATACAGGGGGAGGGCTGAAGCTTTCTTT
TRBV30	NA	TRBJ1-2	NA	CAWSVGRDGYGYTF	TGTGCCTGGAGTGTAGGGCGGGACGGCTATGGCTACACCTTC
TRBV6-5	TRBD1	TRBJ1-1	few	CASDRGGMNTEAFF	TGTGCCAGTGACAGGGGGGGAATGAACACTGAAGCTTTCTTT
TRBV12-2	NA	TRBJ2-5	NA	CASRLRVRDRGKETQYF	TGTGCAAGTCGCTTAAGGGTTAGAGACAGGGGAAAAGAGACCCAGTACTTC
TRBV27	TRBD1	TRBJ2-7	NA	CASGQGRNQYF	TGTGCCAGCGGACAGGGAAGGAATCAGTACTTC
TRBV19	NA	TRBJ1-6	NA	CASTPTVGSYNSPLHF	TGTGCCAGTACCCCGACAGTTGGCTCCTATAATTCACCCCTCCACTTT
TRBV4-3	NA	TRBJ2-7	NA	CASSQGLSRGEQYF	TGCGCCAGCAGCCAAGGACTAAGCCGAGGAGAGCAGTACTTC
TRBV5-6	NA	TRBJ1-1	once	CASSLVGLDGLEAFF	TGTGCCAGCAGCTTAGTAGGGCTCGACGGACTCGAAGCTTTCTTT
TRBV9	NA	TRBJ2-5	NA	CASSVATGVETQYF	TGTGCCAGCAGCGTAGCTACGGGGGTAGAGACCCAGTACTTC
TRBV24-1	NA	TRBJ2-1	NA	CATSEAWHEQFF	TGTGCCACCAGTGAGGCTTGGCATGAGCAGTTCTTC
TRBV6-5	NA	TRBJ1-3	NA	CASSYDRQVTGNTIYF	TGTGCCAGCAGTTACGACCGACAGGTTACTGGAAACACCATATATTTT
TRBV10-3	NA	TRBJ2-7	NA	CATGKGSGYEQYF	TGTGCCACTGGCAAAGGTTCGGGCTACGAGCAGTACTTC
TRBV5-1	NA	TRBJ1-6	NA	CASSLNRRDRNSPLHF	TGCGCCAGCAGCTTGAATCGGAGGGATCGTAATTCACCCCTCCACTTT
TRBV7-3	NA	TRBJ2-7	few	CASSPRRGGVEQYF	TGTGCCAGCAGCCCCCGCCGGGGTGGGGTCGAGCAGTACTTC
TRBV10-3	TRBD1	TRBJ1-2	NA	CAISPDRGQLDGYTF	TGTGCCATCAGCCCGGACAGGGGGCAGTTGGATGGCTACACCTTC
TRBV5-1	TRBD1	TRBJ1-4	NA	CASSDTGTPGGSEKLFF	TGCGCCAGCAGCGATACGGGCACACCAGGGGGCAGTGAAAAACTGTTTTTT
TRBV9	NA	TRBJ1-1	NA	CASSVARGGNTEAFF	TGTGCCAGCAGCGTAGCTCGGGGGGGGAACACTGAAGCTTTCTTT
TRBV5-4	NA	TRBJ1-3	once	CASSLDLAGFNSGNTIYF	TGTGCCAGCAGCTTGGATCTGGCAGGGTTTAACTCTGGAAACACCATATATTTT
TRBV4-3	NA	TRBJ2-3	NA	CASSQDMGGGGLTDTQYF	TGCGCCAGCAGCCAAGATATGGGAGGCGGGGGCCTCACAGATACGCAGTATTTT
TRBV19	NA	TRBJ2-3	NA	CASSILAPSTDTQYF	TGTGCCAGTAGTATACTAGCGCCCAGCACAGATACGCAGTATTTT
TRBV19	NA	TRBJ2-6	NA	CASSIDMAGANVLTF	TGTGCCAGTAGTATCGACATGGCTGGGGCCAACGTCCTGACTTTC
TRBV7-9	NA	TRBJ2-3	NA	CASSPGADTQYF	TGTGCCAGCAGCCCAGGGGCAGATACGCAGTATTTT
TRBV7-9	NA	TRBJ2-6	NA	CASRGYREGNVLTF	TGTGCCAGCAGGGGGTACAGGGAAGGCAACGTCCTGACTTTC
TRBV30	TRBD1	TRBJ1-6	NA	CAWSGRDRGGSPLHF	TGTGCCTGGAGCGGAAGGGACAGGGGAGGTTCACCCCTCCACTTT
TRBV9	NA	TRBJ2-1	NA	CASSVLSGEQFF	TGTGCCAGCAGCGTATTATCGGGTGAGCAGTTCTTC
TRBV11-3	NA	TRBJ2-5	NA	CASSLDGSDQETQYF	TGTGCCAGCAGCTTAGATGGTAGCGACCAAGAGACCCAGTACTTC
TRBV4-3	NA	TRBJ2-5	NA	CASSLAVGETQYF	TGCGCCAGCAGCCTAGCTGTGGGAGAGACCCAGTACTTC
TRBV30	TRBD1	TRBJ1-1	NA	CAWGGQMNTEAFF	TGTGCCTGGGGGGGACAGATGAACACTGAAGCTTTCTTT
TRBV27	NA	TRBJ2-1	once	CASSNRLNEQFF	TGTGCCAGCAGTAATCGACTAAATGAGCAGTTCTTC
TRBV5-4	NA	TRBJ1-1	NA	CASSPPGGGHTEAFF	TGTGCCAGCAGCCCTCCCGGGGGGGGGCACACTGAAGCTTTCTTT
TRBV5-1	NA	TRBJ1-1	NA	CASRTADLNTEAFF	TGCGCCAGCAGGACAGCCGACTTGAACACTGAAGCTTTCTTT
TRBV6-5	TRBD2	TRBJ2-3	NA	CASSYSIAGGRDTQYF	TGTGCCAGCAGTTACTCAATAGCGGGGGGAAGAGATACGCAGTATTTT
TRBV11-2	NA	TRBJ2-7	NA	CATTAAVQGEQYF	TGTGCCACCACGGCGGCCGTACAGGGCGAGCAGTACTTC
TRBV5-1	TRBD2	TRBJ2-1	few	CASSLSGGLYNEQFF	TGCGCCAGCAGCTTGAGCGGGGGCCTGTACAATGAGCAGTTCTTC
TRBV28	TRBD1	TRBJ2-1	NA	CASRGQGAFNEQFF	TGTGCCAGCAGGGGACAGGGGGCGTTCAATGAGCAGTTCTTC
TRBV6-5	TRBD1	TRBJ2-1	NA	CASSPTGTAYNEQFF	TGTGCCAGCAGTCCTACCGGGACAGCCTACAATGAGCAGTTCTTC
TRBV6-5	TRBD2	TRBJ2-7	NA	CARGGELPYYEQYF	TGTGCCAGGGGGGGGGAATTGCCTTACTACGAGCAGTACTTC
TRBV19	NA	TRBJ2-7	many	CASSIAGGRWYEQYF	TGTGCCAGTAGTATAGCGGGGGGCCGCTGGTACGAGCAGTACTTC
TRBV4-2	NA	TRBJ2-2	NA	CASSQVTTYTGELFF	TGTGCCAGCAGCCAAGTTACTACCTACACCGGGGAGCTGTTTTTT
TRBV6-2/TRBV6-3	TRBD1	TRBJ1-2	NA	CASSATRGRIYGYTF	TGTGCCAGCAGTGCCACCAGGGGGCGGATCTATGGCTACACCTTC
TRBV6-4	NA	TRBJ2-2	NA	CASSVEQGAGELFF	TGTGCCAGCAGTGTGGAACAGGGCGCCGGGGAGCTGTTTTTT
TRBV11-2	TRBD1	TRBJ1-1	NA	CASTLQGADTEAFF	TGTGCCAGCACCCTACAGGGGGCGGACACTGAAGCTTTCTTT
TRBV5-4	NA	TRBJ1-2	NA	CASTLGSRDSYTF	TGTGCCAGCACCCTTGGGAGCCGGGACAGCTACACCTTC
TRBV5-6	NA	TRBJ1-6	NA	CASSLKANSPLHF	TGTGCCAGCAGCTTAAAAGCTAATTCACCCCTCCACTTT
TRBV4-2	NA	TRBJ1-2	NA	CASSQDQEAAAGGYTF	TGTGCCAGCAGCCAAGATCAAGAGGCGGCAGCGGGTGGCTACACCTTC
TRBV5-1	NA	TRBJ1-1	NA	CASSLAARTEAFF	TGTGCCAGCAGCTTGGCCGCGAGAACTGAAGCTTTCTTT
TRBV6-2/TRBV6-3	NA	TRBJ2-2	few	CASSPMGSGNTGELFF	TGTGCCAGCAGTCCCATGGGTAGCGGCAACACCGGGGAGCTGTTTTTT
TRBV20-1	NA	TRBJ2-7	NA	CSASKDSPLYEQYF	TGCAGTGCTAGTAAGGACTCGCCCCTCTACGAGCAGTACTTC
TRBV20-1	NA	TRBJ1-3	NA	CSASHRGTAGNTIYF	TGCAGTGCTAGTCATAGGGGCACGGCTGGAAACACCATATATTTT
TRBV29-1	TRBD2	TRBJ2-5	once	CSVGASGQETQYF	TGCAGCGTTGGGGCTAGCGGCCAAGAGACCCAGTACTTC